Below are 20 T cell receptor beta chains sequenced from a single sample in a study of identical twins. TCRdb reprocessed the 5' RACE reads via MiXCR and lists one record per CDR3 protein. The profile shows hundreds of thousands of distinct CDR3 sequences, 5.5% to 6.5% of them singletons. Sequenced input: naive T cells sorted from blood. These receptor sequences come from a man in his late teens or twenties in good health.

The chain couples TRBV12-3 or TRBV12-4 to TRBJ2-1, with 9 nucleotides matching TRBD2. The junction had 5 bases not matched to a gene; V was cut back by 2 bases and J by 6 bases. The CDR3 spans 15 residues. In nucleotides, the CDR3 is TGTGCCAGCAGTTTATGGGCGGGAGGGGGCAATGAGCAGTTCTTC. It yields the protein CASSLWAGGGNEQFF.

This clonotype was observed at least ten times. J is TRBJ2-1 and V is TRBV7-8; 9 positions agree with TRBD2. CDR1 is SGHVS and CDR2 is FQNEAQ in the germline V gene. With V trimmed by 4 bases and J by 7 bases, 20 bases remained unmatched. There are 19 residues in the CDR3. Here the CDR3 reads CASSSRTPIRAGGVNEQFF. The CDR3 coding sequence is TGTGCCAGCAGCTCTAGAACGCCTATCCGGGCGGGAGGGGTAAATGAGCAGTTCTTC. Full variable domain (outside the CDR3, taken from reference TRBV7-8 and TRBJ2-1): GAGVSQSPRYKVAKRGQDVALRCDPISGHVSLFWYQQALGQGPEFLTYFQNEAQLDKSGLPSDRFFAERPEGSVSTLKIQRTQQEDSAVYLCASSSRTPIRAGGVNEQFFGPGTRLTVL.

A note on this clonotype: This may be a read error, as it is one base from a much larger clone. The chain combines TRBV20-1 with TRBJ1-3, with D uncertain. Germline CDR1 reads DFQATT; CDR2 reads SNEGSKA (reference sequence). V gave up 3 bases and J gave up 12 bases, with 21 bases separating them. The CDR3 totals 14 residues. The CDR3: CSASEGPGGRSIYF. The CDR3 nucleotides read TGCAGTGCTAGTGAAGGACCGGGCGGTAGGAGCATATATTTT.

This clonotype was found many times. CDR3 nucleotide sequence: TGCGCCAGCAGCCAACCCGGTCACACCGGGGAGCTGTTTTTT. This encodes CASSQPGHTGELFF. The rearrangement links TRBV4-1 to TRBJ2-2; the D is unclear. CDR3 length: 14 residues. Trimming removed 2 bases at V and 3 bases at J, with 7 bases between. CDR1 is MGHRA, CDR2 YSYEKL, per germline.

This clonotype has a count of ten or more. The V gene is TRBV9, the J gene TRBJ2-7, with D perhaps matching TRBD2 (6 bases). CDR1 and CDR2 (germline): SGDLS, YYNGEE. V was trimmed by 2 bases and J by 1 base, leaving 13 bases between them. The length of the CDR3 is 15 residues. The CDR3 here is CASSVWGEASYEQYF. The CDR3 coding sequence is TGTGCCAGCAGCGTCTGGGGGGAGGCTTCCTACGAGCAGTACTTC. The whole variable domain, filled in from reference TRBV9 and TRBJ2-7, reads DSGVTQTPKHLITATGQRVTLRCSPRSGDLSVYWYQQSLDQGLQFLIQYYNGEERAKGNILERFSAQQFPDLHSELNLSSLELGDSALYFCASSVWGEASYEQYFGPGTRLTVT.

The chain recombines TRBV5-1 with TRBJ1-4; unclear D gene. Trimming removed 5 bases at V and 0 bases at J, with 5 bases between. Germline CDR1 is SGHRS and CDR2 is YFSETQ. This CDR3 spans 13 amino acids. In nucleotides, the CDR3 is TGCGCCAGCAGGACGACAACTAATGAAAAACTGTTTTTT. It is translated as CASRTTTNEKLFF. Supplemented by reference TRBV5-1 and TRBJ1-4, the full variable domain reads KAGVTQTPRYLIKTRGQQVTLSCSPISGHRSVSWYQQTPGQGLQFLFEYFSETQRNKGNFPGRFSGRQFSNSRSEMNVSTLELGDSALYLCASRTTTNEKLFFGSGTQLSVL.

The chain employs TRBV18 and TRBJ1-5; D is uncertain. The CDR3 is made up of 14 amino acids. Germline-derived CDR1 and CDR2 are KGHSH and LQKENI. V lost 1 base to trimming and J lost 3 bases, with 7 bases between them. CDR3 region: CASSPLQNNQPQHF. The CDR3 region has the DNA TGTGCCAGCTCACCACTACAGAACAATCAGCCCCAGCATTTT.

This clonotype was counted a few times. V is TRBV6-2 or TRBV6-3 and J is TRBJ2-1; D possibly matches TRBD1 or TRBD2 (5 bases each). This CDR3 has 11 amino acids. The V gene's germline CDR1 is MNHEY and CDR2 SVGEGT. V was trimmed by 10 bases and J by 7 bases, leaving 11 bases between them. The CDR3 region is CANSRENEQFF. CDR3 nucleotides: TGTGCCAATTCCAGGGAGAATGAGCAGTTCTTC.

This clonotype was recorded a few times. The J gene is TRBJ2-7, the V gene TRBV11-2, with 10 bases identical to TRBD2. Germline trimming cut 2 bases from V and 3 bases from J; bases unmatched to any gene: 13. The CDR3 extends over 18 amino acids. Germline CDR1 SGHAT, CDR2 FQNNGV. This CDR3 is CASSLRGASGRHIYEQYF. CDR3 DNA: TGTGCCAGCAGCTTAAGGGGGGCTAGCGGGAGACACATCTACGAGCAGTACTTC.

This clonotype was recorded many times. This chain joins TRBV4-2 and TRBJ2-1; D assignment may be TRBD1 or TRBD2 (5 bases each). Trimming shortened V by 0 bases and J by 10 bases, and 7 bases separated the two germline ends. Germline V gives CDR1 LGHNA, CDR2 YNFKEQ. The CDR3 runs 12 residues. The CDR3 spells CASSQERDEQFF. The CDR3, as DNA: TGTGCCAGCAGCCAAGAGAGGGACGAGCAGTTCTTC.

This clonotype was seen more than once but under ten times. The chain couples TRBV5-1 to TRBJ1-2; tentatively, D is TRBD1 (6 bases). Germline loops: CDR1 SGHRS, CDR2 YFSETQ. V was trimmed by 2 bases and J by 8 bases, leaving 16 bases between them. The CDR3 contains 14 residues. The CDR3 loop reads CASSFRPGAEGYTF. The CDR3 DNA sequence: TGCGCCAGCAGCTTTCGGCCGGGGGCAGAGGGCTACACCTTC.

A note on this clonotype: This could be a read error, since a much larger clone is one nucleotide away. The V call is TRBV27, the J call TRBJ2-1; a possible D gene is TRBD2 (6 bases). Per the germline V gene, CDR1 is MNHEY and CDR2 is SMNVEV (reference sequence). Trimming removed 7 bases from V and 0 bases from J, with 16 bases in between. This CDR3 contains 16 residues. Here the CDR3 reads CASTLRRGNSYNEQFF. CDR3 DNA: TGTGCCAGCACCCTGAGGCGGGGTAACTCCTACAATGAGCAGTTCTTC.

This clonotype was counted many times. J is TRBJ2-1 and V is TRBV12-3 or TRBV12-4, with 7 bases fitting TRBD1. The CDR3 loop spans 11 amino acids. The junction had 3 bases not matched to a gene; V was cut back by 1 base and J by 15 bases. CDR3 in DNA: TGTGCCAGCAGTTTAGAGGGGGCTCCGTTCTTC. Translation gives CASSLEGAPFF.

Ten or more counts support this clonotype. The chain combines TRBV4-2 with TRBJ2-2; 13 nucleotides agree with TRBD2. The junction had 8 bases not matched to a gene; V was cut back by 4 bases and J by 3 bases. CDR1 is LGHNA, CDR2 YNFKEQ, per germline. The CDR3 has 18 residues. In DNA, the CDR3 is TGTGCCAGCAGCCCCGGACTAGCGGGGGCTCTAGACACCGGGGAGCTGTTTTTT. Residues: CASSPGLAGALDTGELFF.

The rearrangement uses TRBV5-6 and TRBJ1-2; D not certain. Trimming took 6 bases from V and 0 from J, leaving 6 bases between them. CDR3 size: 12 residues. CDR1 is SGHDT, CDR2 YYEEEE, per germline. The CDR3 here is CASTRTNYGYTF. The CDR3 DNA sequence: TGTGCCAGCACTCGGACTAACTATGGCTACACCTTC. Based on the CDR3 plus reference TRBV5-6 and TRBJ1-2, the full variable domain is DAGVTQSPTHLIKTRGQQVTLRCSPKSGHDTVSWYQQALGQGPQFIFQYYEEEERQRGNFPDRFSGHQFPNYSSELNVNALLLGDSALYLCASTRTNYGYTFGSGTRLTVV.

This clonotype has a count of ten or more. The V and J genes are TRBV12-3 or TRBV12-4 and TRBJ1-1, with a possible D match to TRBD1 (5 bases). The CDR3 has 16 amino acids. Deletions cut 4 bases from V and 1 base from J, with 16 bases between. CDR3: CASSWGVRWENTEAFF. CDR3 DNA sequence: TGTGCCAGCAGTTGGGGGGTGAGGTGGGAGAACACTGAAGCTTTCTTT.

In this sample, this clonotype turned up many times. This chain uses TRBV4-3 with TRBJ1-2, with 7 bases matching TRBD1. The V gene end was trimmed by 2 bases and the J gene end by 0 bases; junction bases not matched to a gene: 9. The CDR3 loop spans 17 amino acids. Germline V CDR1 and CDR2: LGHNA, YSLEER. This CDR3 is CASSQKMGTAANYGYTF. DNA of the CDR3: TGCGCCAGCAGCCAAAAGATGGGGACAGCCGCTAACTATGGCTACACCTTC.

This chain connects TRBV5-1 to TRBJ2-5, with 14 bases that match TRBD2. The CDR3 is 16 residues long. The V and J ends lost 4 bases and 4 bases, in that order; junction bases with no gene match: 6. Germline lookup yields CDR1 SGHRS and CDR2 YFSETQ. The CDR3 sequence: CASSTGTSGSGETQYF. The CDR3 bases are TGCGCCAGCAGCACCGGGACTAGCGGGAGCGGAGAGACCCAGTACTTC.

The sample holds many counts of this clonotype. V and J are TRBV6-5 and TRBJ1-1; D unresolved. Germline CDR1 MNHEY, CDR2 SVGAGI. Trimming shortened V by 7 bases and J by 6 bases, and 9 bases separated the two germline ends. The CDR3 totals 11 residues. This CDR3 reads CASTQGSEAFF. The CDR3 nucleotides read TGTGCCAGCACCCAAGGGTCTGAAGCTTTCTTT.

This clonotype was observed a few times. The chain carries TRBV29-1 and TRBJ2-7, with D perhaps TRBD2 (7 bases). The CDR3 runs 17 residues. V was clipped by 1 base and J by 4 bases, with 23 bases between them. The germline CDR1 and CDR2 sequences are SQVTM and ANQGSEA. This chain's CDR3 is CSVEGFGLADSSYEQYF. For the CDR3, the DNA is TGCAGCGTTGAAGGGTTCGGGCTAGCGGACAGCAGTTACGAGCAGTACTTC.